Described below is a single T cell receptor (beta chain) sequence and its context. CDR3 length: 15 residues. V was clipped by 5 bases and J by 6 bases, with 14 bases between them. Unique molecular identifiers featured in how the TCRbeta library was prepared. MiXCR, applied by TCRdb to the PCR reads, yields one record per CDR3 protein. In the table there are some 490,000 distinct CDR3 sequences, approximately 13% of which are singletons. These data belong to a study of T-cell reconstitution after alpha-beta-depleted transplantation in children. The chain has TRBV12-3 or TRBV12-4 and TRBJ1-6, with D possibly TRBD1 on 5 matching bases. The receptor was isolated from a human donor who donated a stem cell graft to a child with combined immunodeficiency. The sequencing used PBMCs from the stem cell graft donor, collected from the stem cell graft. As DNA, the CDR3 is TGTGCCAGCAGTAGGGGCCAGCAGATTAATTCACCCCTCCACTTT. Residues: CASSRGQQINSPLHF.